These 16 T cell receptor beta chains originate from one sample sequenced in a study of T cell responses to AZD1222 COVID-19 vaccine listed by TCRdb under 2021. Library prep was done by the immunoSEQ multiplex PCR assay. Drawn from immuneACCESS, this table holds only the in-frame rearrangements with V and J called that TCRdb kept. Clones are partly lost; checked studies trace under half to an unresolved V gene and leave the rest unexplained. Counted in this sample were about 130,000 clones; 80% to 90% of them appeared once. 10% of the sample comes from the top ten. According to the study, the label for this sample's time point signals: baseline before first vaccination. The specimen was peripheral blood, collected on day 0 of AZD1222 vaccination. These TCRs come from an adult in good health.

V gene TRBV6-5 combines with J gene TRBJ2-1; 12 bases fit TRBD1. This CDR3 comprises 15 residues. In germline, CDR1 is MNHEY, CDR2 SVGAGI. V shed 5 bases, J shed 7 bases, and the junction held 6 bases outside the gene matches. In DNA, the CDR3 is TGTGCCAGCAGTACCCGGGACAGGGGGCAGAATGAGCAGTTCTTC. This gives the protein CASSTRDRGQNEQFF.

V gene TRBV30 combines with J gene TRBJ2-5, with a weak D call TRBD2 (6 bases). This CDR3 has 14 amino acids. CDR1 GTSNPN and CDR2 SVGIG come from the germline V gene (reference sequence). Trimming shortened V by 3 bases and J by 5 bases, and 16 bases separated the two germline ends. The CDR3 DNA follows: TGTGCCTGGAGCCCCCCGGCCGCGGGGGAGACCCAGTACTTC. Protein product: CAWSPPAAGETQYF.

CDR3 DNA: TGTGCCAGCAGGGCGACAGGGAACTATGGCTACACCTTC. Protein: CASRATGNYGYTF. V and J are TRBV2 and TRBJ1-2; 7 nucleotides line up with TRBD1. The CDR3 runs 13 residues. Trimming took 6 bases from V and 2 from J; bases not matched to a gene: 3. Germline V gives CDR1 SNHLY, CDR2 FYNNEI.

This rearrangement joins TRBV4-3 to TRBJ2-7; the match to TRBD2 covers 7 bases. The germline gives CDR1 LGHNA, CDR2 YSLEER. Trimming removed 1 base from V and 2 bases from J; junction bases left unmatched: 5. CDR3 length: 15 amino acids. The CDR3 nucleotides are TGCGCCAGCAGCCAAGTAGCGGGCCTTACCTACGAGCAGTACTTC. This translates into CASSQVAGLTYEQYF.

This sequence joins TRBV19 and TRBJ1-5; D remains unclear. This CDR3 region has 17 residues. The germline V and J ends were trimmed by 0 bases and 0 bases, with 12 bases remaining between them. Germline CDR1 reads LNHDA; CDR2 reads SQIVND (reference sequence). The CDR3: CASSIDSGGYSNQPQHF. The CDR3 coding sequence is TGTGCCAGTAGTATAGATTCTGGAGGGTATAGCAATCAGCCCCAGCATTTT.

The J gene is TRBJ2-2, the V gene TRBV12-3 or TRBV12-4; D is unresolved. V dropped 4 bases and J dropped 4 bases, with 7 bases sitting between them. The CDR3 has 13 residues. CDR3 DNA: TGTGCCAGCAGTTCGGGCTTCACCGGGGAGCTGTTTTTT. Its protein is CASSSGFTGELFF.

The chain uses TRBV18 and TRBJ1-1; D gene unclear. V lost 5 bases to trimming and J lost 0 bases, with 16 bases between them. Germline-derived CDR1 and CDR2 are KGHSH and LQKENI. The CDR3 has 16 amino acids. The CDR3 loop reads CASSTTGVRVNTEAFF. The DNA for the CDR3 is TGTGCCAGCTCAACCACGGGCGTGAGAGTGAACACTGAAGCTTTCTTT.

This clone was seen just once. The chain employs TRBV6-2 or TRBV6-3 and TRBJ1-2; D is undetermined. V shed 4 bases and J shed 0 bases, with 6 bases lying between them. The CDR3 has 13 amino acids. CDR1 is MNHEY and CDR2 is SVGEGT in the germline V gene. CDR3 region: CASSLHANYGYTF. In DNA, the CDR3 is TGTGCCAGCAGTTTGCACGCTAACTATGGCTACACCTTC.

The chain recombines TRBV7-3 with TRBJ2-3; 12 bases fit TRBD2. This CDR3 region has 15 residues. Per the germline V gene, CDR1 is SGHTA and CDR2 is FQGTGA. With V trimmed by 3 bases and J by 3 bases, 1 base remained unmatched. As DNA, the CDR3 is TGTGCCAGCAGCTTTACTAGCGGGAGGACAGATACGCAGTATTTT. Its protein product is CASSFTSGRTDTQYF.

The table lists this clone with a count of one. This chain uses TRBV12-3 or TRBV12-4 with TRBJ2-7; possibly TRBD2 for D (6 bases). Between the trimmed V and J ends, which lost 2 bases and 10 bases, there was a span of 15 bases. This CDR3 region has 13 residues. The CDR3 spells CASSLPGTERQYF. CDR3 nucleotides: TGTGCCAGCAGTTTACCCGGGACTGAAAGACAGTACTTC.

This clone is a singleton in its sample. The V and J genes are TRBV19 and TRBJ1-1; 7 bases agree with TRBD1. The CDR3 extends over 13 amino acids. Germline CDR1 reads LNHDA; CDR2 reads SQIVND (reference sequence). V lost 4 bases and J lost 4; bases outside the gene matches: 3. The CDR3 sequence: CASSTTGATEAFF. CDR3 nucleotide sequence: TGTGCCAGTAGTACCACAGGGGCCACTGAAGCTTTCTTT. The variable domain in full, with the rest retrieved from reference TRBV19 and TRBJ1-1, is DGGITQSPKYLFRKEGQNVTLSCEQNLNHDAMYWYRQDPGQGLRLIYYSQIVNDFQKGDIAEGYSVSREKKESFPLTVTSAQKNPTAFYLCASSTTGATEAFFGQGTRLTVV.

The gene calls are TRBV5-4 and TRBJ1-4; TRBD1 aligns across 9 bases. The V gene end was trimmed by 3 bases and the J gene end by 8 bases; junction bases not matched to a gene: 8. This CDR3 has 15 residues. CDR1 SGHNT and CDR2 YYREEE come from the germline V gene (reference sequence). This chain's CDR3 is CASSSPPGTGEKLFF. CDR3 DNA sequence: TGTGCCAGCAGCTCCCCCCCCGGGACAGGGGAAAAACTGTTTTTT. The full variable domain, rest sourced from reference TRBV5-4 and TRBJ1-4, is ETGVTQSPTHLIKTRGQQVTLRCSSQSGHNTVSWYQQALGQGPQFIFQYYREEENGRGNFPPRFSGLQFPNYSSELNVNALELDDSALYLCASSSPPGTGEKLFFGSGTQLSVL.

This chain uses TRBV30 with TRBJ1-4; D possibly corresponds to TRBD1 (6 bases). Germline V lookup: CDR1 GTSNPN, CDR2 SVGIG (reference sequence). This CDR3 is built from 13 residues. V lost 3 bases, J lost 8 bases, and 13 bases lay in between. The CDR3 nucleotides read TGTGCCTGGAGCGGGGGGCGTGGCGAAAAACTGTTTTTT. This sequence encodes CAWSGGRGEKLFF.

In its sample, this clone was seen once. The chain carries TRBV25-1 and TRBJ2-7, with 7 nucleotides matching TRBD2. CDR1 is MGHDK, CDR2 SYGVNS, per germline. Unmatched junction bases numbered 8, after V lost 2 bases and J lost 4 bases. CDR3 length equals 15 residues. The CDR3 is CASSESGGVEYEQYF. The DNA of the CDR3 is TGTGCCAGCAGTGAAAGTGGGGGGGTCGAATACGAGCAGTACTTC.

The CDR3 spells CASSEVHSYYNEQFF. The CDR3 coding sequence is TGTGCCAGCAGTGAAGTGCACAGCTACTACAATGAGCAGTTCTTC. The genes are TRBV2 and TRBJ2-1; no reliable D call. Between the trimmed V and J ends, which lost 1 base and 3 bases, there was a span of 10 bases. The CDR3 has 15 residues. Germline CDR1 is SNHLY and CDR2 is FYNNEI.

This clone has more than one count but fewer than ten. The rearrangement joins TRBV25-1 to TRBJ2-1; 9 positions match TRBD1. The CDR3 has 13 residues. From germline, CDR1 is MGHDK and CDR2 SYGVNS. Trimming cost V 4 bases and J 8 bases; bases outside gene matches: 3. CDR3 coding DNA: TGTGCCAGCAGTGGACAGGGGGGATATGAGCAGTTCTTC. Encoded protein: CASSGQGGYEQFF.